This is a list of T cell receptor beta chains from one sample in a study of T cells in Graves' hyperthyroidism and ophthalmopathy. TCRdb reprocessed the multiplex PCR reads via MiXCR and lists one record per CDR3 protein. The data contain 250,000 to 300,000 distinct CDR3 sequences, approximately 14% of them seen just once; the ten biggest clones take up 30%. Material: blood. The receptors originated from a woman in her 50s with Graves' hyperthyroidism that later progressed to Graves' ophthalmopathy. CDR3s include the opening cysteine and the closing phenylalanine or tryptophan. The order of the fields is V gene, D gene, J gene, clone size, CDR3 DNA, CDR3 protein. The D gene is left open where the match is weak. The listing skips clone size in some rows; elsewhere it reads once, few, many or a size class.

TRBV19	-	TRBJ2-7	-	TGTGCCAGTAGTATAGCCGTCTACTACGAGCAGTACTTC	CASSIAVYYEQYF
TRBV3-1	-	TRBJ1-1	many	TGTGCCAGCAGCCCGCCGGACAGCCAAGCTTTCTTT	CASSPPDSQAFF
TRBV11-2	TRBD1	TRBJ1-1	many	TGTGCCAGCAGCCATTCCTGGGACAGGGGCACTGAAGCTTTCTTT	CASSHSWDRGTEAFF
TRBV6-1	-	TRBJ1-1	many	TGTGCCAGCAGTTGGGGGGGATCCACTGAAGCTTTCTTT	CASSWGGSTEAFF
TRBV28	-	TRBJ1-1	-	TGTGCCAGCCGGCAGGGTTACACTGAAGCTTTCTTT	CASRQGYTEAFF
TRBV6-1	-	TRBJ2-1	many	TGTGCCAGCAGTGAAACCCCGGCGGGTGAGCAGTTCTTC	CASSETPAGEQFF
TRBV5-1	-	TRBJ1-4	few	TGCGCCAGCAGCTTGGTAGGAGGCTTTTCCTCCCCAAATGAAAAACTGTTTTTT	CASSLVGGFSSPNEKLFF
TRBV5-6	-	TRBJ2-5	many	TGTGCCAGCAGCCCCCAGGCGGGACCCCAGTACTTC	CASSPQAGPQYF
TRBV20-1	-	TRBJ2-1	many	TGCAGTGCTGTCACTGGACGTGGTTCCTACAATGAGCAGTTCTTC	CSAVTGRGSYNEQFF
TRBV11-1	TRBD1	TRBJ2-6	many	TGTGCCAGCAGCTGGGACAGGGGATTGGGGGCCAACGTCCTGACTTTC	CASSWDRGLGANVLTF
TRBV7-9	-	TRBJ2-7	-	TGTGCCAGCAGCTGGGGTTCTCCAAGGGGCTCCGAGCAGTACTTC	CASSWGSPRGSEQYF